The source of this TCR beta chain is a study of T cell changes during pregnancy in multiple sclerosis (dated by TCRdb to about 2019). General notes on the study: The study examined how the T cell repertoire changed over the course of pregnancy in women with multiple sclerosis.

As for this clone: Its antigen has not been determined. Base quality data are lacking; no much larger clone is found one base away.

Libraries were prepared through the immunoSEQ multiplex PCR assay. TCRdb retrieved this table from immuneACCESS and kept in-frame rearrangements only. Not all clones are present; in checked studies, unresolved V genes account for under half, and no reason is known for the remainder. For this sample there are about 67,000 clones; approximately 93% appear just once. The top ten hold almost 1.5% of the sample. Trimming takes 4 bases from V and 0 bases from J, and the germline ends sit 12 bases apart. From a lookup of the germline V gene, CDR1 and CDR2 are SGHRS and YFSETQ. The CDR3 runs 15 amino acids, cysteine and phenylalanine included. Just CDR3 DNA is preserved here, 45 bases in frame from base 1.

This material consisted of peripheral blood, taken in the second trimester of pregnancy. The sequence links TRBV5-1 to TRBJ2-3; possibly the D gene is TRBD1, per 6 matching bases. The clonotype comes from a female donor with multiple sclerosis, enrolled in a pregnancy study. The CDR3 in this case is CASSPGQLSTDTQYF. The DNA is TGCGCCAGCAGCCCTGGACAGTTAAGCACAGATACGCAGTATTTT.